The 24 T cell receptor beta chains reported below all come from one sample, sequenced in a study of T cell responses to AZD1222 COVID-19 vaccine (dated by TCRdb to the early 2020s). This specimen's time point label, interpreted: baseline before first vaccination. Library preparation was by the immunoSEQ multiplex PCR assay. TCRdb stores this immuneACCESS table with in-frame sequences only. Part of the clones is absent; in the studies checked, under half of the shortfall reflects unresolved V genes, and no reason is known for the rest. Across this sample there are about 150,000 clones, with roughly 88% seen only once. The ten largest clones capture around 7.8% of the sample. This specimen consisted of peripheral blood, obtained on day 0 of AZD1222 vaccination. Source of these receptors: an adult in good health.

This chain connects TRBV4-1 to TRBJ1-2; TRBD1 might be the D (5 bases). The V end lost 1 base, the J end lost 2 bases, and 8 bases lay between the germline ends. CDR3 length equals 14 residues. Germline V gene sequence: CDR1 MGHRA, CDR2 YSYEKL. As DNA, the CDR3 is TGCGCCAGCAGCCAAGCGGGGGGAAACTATGGCTACACCTTC. Encoded protein: CASSQAGGNYGYTF.

This clone came up once. The rearrangement joins TRBV2 to TRBJ1-1; D unclear. Germline values: CDR1 SNHLY, CDR2 FYNNEI. The CDR3 runs 15 residues. Trimming shortened V by 3 bases and J by 0 bases, and 11 bases separated the two germline ends. Here the CDR3 reads CASSDPGIMNTEAFF. In DNA, the CDR3 is TGTGCCAGCAGTGATCCCGGGATCATGAACACTGAAGCTTTCTTT.

The V gene is TRBV12-3 or TRBV12-4, the J gene TRBJ2-5, with TRBD2 matching over 11 bases. With V trimmed by 4 bases and J by 7 bases, 2 bases remained unmatched. The CDR3 covers 13 residues. The DNA for the CDR3 is TGTGCCAGCAGTTCCCTAGCGGGAGGGACCCAGTACTTC. This sequence encodes CASSSLAGGTQYF.

V is TRBV19 and J is TRBJ2-7, with D perhaps assigned TRBD1 or TRBD2 (6 bases each). Germline CDR1 LNHDA, CDR2 SQIVND (reference sequence). V lost 9 bases to trimming and J lost 0 bases, with 24 bases between them. This CDR3 is built from 17 residues. CDR3 sequence reads: CARGGRGGSDSSYEQYF. The CDR3 DNA reads TGTGCCAGAGGGGGGCGAGGTGGTAGCGACAGCTCCTACGAGCAGTACTTC.

The chain is built from TRBV12-3 or TRBV12-4 and TRBJ2-5; D gene uncertain. The V end lost 4 bases, the J end lost 5 bases, and 11 bases lay between the germline ends. The CDR3 totals 13 residues. DNA for the CDR3: TGTGCCAGCAGTTGGTTGCTTCGGGAGACCCAGTACTTC. This codes for CASSWLLRETQYF.

A single count supports this clone. The rearrangement uses TRBV18 and TRBJ1-4; maybe TRBD1 (5 bases). The CDR3 is 15 residues long. V lost 3 bases and J lost 1, with 9 bases in between. Per germline, CDR1 KGHSH and CDR2 LQKENI. The CDR3 bases are TGTGCCAGCTCACCCGTAACAGGAACTAATGAAAAACTGTTTTTT. It codes for CASSPVTGTNEKLFF.

This clone was seen only once. This rearrangement joins TRBV3-1 (or the pseudogene TRBV3-2) to TRBJ2-1; D is ambiguous. In germline, CDR1 is LGHDT, CDR2 YNNKEL (reference sequence). V shed 4 bases and J shed 3 bases, with 4 bases lying between them. This CDR3 region has 12 residues. CDR3 sequence: CASSLVYNEQFF. Here the CDR3 DNA reads TGTGCCAGCAGCCTGGTCTACAATGAGCAGTTCTTC.

The V and J genes are TRBV19 and TRBJ1-1; D remains ambiguous. The V and J ends lost 3 bases and 4 bases respectively, with 9 bases between them. Germline V lookup: CDR1 LNHDA, CDR2 SQIVND (reference sequence). This CDR3 contains 13 residues. The CDR3 is CASSMWEATEAFF. CDR3 in DNA: TGTGCCAGTAGTATGTGGGAAGCCACTGAAGCTTTCTTT.

The chain is built from TRBV28 and TRBJ2-1; 8 nucleotides match TRBD1. Germline CDR1 MDHEN, CDR2 SYDVKM. J lost 3 bases, V lost 6 bases, and 4 bases had no gene match. The CDR3 length is 14 residues. The CDR3 region is CASRTGAGYNEQFF. CDR3 DNA: TGTGCCAGCAGGACAGGGGCGGGCTACAATGAGCAGTTCTTC.

The chain combines TRBV6-5 with TRBJ1-1; D possibly corresponds to TRBD1 (6 bases). V lost 6 bases and J lost 3, with 11 bases in between. This CDR3 spans 13 amino acids. The germline V gene has CDR1 MNHEY and CDR2 SVGAGI. The CDR3 DNA reads as TGTGCCAGCAGCCAGGGACACCACACTGAAGCTTTCTTT. It yields the protein CASSQGHHTEAFF.

This chain connects TRBV24-1 to TRBJ1-4, with 10 bases that match TRBD1. Germline V gives CDR1 KGHDR, CDR2 SFDVKD. This CDR3 region has 13 residues. Unmatched junction bases numbered 7, after V lost 9 bases and J lost 10 bases. The chain's CDR3 is CATQGQGQGKLFF. CDR3 coding DNA: TGTGCCACCCAGGGACAGGGGCAGGGAAAACTGTTTTTT.

The V gene is TRBV21-1, the J gene TRBJ1-5. TRBV21-1 corresponds to a pseudogene. The CDR3 contains 14 residues. CDR3 loop: CASRGTEGNQPQHF. The CDR3 coding sequence is TGTGCCAGCAGAGGGACGGAAGGCAATCAGCCCCAGCATTTT.

The rearrangement links TRBV15 to TRBJ1-5, with unresolved D. The CDR3 runs to 16 residues. Germline-derived CDR1 and CDR2 are LNHNV and YYDKDF (reference sequence). Trimming cost V 0 bases and J 7 bases, with 16 bases left between them. The CDR3 region is CATSREVPASGQPQHF. CDR3 bases: TGTGCCACCAGCAGAGAGGTCCCAGCCAGCGGCCAGCCCCAGCATTTT.

CDR3 nucleotide sequence: TGTGCCAGCAGCCGATCGAACACTGAAGCTTTCTTT. Its protein is CASSRSNTEAFF. The genes are TRBV11-2 and TRBJ1-1; the D is unclear. V gave up 5 bases and J gave up 1 base, with 5 bases separating them. The V gene's germline CDR1 is SGHAT and CDR2 FQNNGV. CDR3 length: 12 residues.

In its sample, this clone was seen once. The chain recombines TRBV7-2 with TRBJ2-1; 7 positions agree with TRBD2. V was clipped by 2 bases and J by 0 bases; unmatched bases: 4. This CDR3 is built from 16 residues. Germline V lookup: CDR1 SGHTA, CDR2 FQGNSA. CDR3 loop: CASSLTSASSYNEQFF. For the CDR3, the DNA is TGTGCCAGCAGCTTAACTAGCGCTAGCTCCTACAATGAGCAGTTCTTC.

V usage is TRBV4-1 and J usage is TRBJ1-3; 8 positions agree with TRBD1. CDR3 length: 16 amino acids. V dropped 1 base and J dropped 2; count of bases not matched to a gene: 4. Germline V gives CDR1 MGHRA, CDR2 YSYEKL. The CDR3 coding sequence is TGCGCCAGCAGCCAAGGATTACAGGGGGCTGGAAACACCATATATTTT. Translated, it gives CASSQGLQGAGNTIYF.

This chain joins TRBV11-3 and TRBJ1-5; TRBD1 is a possible D gene (6 bases). The CDR3 covers 19 residues. Germline V CDR1 and CDR2: SGHNT, YENEEA. V was cut by 5 bases and J by 0 bases, with 23 bases left in between. CDR3 sequence: CASSHSLGAAENSNQPQHF. For the CDR3, the DNA is TGTGCCAGCAGCCATAGCCTGGGGGCTGCAGAGAATAGCAATCAGCCCCAGCATTTT.

The rearrangement joins TRBV28 to TRBJ1-4, with D unclear. Per germline, CDR1 MDHEN and CDR2 SYDVKM. The CDR3 extends over 16 amino acids. V lost 3 bases and J lost 0, with 11 bases in between. The CDR3 nucleotides are TGTGCCAGCAGTTTTTGGGCTGGGGCAACTAATGAAAAACTGTTTTTT. As protein: CASSFWAGATNEKLFF.

J is TRBJ1-4 and V is TRBV30; possible D gene TRBD1, 5 bases. The CDR3 has 17 amino acids. Germline loops: CDR1 GTSNPN, CDR2 SVGIG (reference sequence). Trimming took off 0 bases at V and 4 bases at J, with 18 bases between the two ends. CDR3 sequence reads: CAWSVLSIWGLNEKLFF. CDR3 DNA: TGTGCCTGGAGTGTACTTTCAATTTGGGGACTTAATGAAAAACTGTTTTTT.

The chain uses TRBV27 and TRBJ2-2, with D possibly being TRBD1 (5 bases). The CDR3 sequence is 15 residues long. Germline V gene lookup returns CDR1 MNHEY and CDR2 SMNVEV (reference sequence). Trimming cost V 1 base and J 5 bases, with 11 bases left between them. The CDR3 region is CASSLYLRQTGELFF. The CDR3, as DNA: TGTGCCAGCAGTTTATACTTACGACAGACCGGGGAGCTGTTTTTT.

The rearrangement uses TRBV2 and TRBJ2-7; TRBD2 is a possible D gene (5 bases). The germline CDR1 and CDR2 sequences are SNHLY and FYNNEI. Between the trimmed V and J ends, which lost 4 bases and 2 bases, there was a span of 15 bases. This CDR3 spans 15 amino acids. The CDR3, as DNA: TGTGCCAGCAGTGGATCCACGGGGATCCCCTACGAGCAGTACTTC. Translation gives CASSGSTGIPYEQYF.

This chain connects TRBV11-2 to TRBJ2-7, with 7 bases aligning to TRBD1. The V segment lost 2 bases and the J segment 3 bases; nucleotides outside the gene matches: 10. The length of the CDR3 is 16 residues. Germline V gene lookup returns CDR1 SGHAT and CDR2 FQNNGV. Here the CDR3 DNA reads TGTGCCAGCAGCTTACCAACAGCGACAGGGAACTACGAGCAGTACTTC. This codes for CASSLPTATGNYEQYF.

The V call is TRBV2, the J call TRBJ1-4, with D unresolved. The CDR3 sequence is 13 residues long. V was pared by 4 bases and J by 5 bases, with 8 bases between. CDR1 and CDR2 from the germline V gene are SNHLY and FYNNEI. CDR3 amino acids: CASSGGRNEKLFF. The CDR3 region has the DNA TGTGCCAGCAGTGGCGGGAGGAATGAAAAACTGTTTTTT.

This chain joins TRBV18 and TRBJ1-1, with TRBD1 matching over 10 bases. J lost 3 bases, V lost 4 bases, and 2 bases had no gene match. The germline CDR1 and CDR2 sequences are KGHSH and LQKENI. The CDR3 loop spans 14 amino acids. The CDR3 nucleotides read TGTGCCAGCTCACGCGGGACAGGGGACACTGAAGCTTTCTTT. Its translation is CASSRGTGDTEAFF.